This paragraph covers one T cell receptor (beta chain) sequence. Its antigen is unknown. The CDR3 sequence is 16 residues long. The V gene lost 1 base and the J gene lost 3 bases, with 13 bases spanning the gap. Germline CDR1 is SGHAT and CDR2 is FQDESV (reference sequence). The sample originates from a study of cytomegalovirus exposure and HLA in healthy donors. Notes on the study in general: The authors enumerated 150 to 200 TCR beta chains as linked to cytomegalovirus.

Clones were sequenced by immunoSEQ multiplex PCR, and TCRdb holds only the in-frame ones, with some missing. The table has some 79,000 clones, 94% seen once; the top ten hold roughly 3.2%. The V call is TRBV11-1, the J call TRBJ2-1; a weak D match, TRBD2 (6 bases). The TCR sequence derives from a woman aged 18-29 years in good health and CMV-seropositive. The sequenced material came from PBMCs. The CDR3 is CASSLGFSGLYNEQFF. CDR3 bases: TGTGCCAGCAGCTTAGGGTTTAGCGGACTCTACAATGAGCAGTTCTTC.